Below are 17 T cell receptor beta chains sequenced from a single sample in a study of blood T cell repertoires in COVID-19. Produced via immunoSEQ multiplex PCR; TCRdb's table is partial and in-frame only. The data contain hundreds of thousands of clones, approximately 86% of them singletons. Sample: peripheral blood. The receptor set was obtained from a human donor in a cohort sampled during active COVID-19.

This chain joins TRBV19 and TRBJ2-5, with 7 bases identical to TRBD2. Germline trimming cut 4 bases from V and 2 bases from J; bases unmatched to any gene: 4. This CDR3 is built from 14 residues. Looked up from germline, CDR1 is LNHDA and CDR2 is SQIVND (reference sequence). The CDR3 DNA follows: TGTGCCAGTAGTAAAACTAGCGTTCAAGAGACCCAGTACTTC. This translates into CASSKTSVQETQYF.

The chain recombines TRBV5-1 with TRBJ1-4, with D possibly matching TRBD1 (6 bases). Germline V gene lookup returns CDR1 SGHRS and CDR2 YFSETQ. With 4 bases removed from V and 5 bases from J, the gap between germline ends came to 15 bases. The CDR3 length is 15 residues. CDR3 sequence reads: CASSGSGTINEKLFF. The CDR3 bases are TGCGCCAGCAGCGGGTCCGGGACAATAAATGAAAAACTGTTTTTT.

CDR3 sequence reads: CASSPWGRDSLYNEQFF. In nucleotides, the CDR3 is TGTGCCAGCAGCCCCTGGGGCCGGGACTCCCTTTACAATGAGCAGTTCTTC. The gene calls are TRBV28 and TRBJ2-1; D perhaps matches TRBD2 (6 bases). The CDR3 has 17 amino acids. Trimming shortened V by 6 bases and J by 4 bases, and 22 bases separated the two germline ends. Germline CDR1 and CDR2: MDHEN and SYDVKM.

Comments on this clone: The junction differs from germline at one of its ends, possibly a read error. V usage is TRBV29-1 and J usage is TRBJ1-2, with TRBD1 identical over 7 bases. The CDR3 contains 14 residues. The V gene's germline CDR1 is SQVTM and CDR2 ANQGSEA. The DNA of the CDR3 is TGCAGCGTTGAATCTTTCGCGCGAGGGGGCGGGTGCGACTTC. Its protein is CSVESFARGGGCDF.

V and J are TRBV5-5 and TRBJ2-3, with 7 bases fitting TRBD2. CDR3 length: 15 residues. Per the germline V gene, CDR1 is SGHKS and CDR2 is YYEKEE (reference sequence). V gave up 5 bases and J gave up 0 bases; unmatched junction bases: 6. DNA for the CDR3: TGTGCCAGCAGTCCTCTAGCGGCCAGCACAGATACGCAGTATTTT. Translated, it gives CASSPLAASTDTQYF.

This clone turned up a few times. This chain connects TRBV11-1 to TRBJ1-1; 8 bases line up with TRBD1. With 5 bases clipped from V and 5 bases from J, the junction kept 7 bases outside the gene matches. The CDR3 is made up of 14 amino acids. Germline-derived CDR1 and CDR2 are SGHAT and FQDESV (reference sequence). The CDR3 coding sequence is TGTGCCAGCAGCGTAGACAGGGGTTATACTGAAGCTTTCTTT. Amino acids: CASSVDRGYTEAFF.

The sample holds one count of this clone. The rearrangement uses TRBV10-1 and TRBJ2-7; D is uncertain. The CDR3 runs to 15 residues. Trimming removed 1 base from V and 1 base from J, with 11 bases in between. Germline V gives CDR1 WNHNN, CDR2 SYGVQD (reference sequence). The CDR3 is CASSEYIVPSYEQYF. The DNA for the CDR3 is TGCGCCAGCAGTGAGTATATAGTACCGTCCTACGAGCAGTACTTC.

The chain links TRBV9 to TRBJ2-1, with 9 bases that match TRBD2. In germline, CDR1 is SGDLS, CDR2 YYNGEE. V lost 3 bases and J lost 8; bases outside the gene matches: 6. The CDR3 is 14 residues long. The CDR3 spells CASSAGLAFDEQFF. The CDR3 nucleotides read TGTGCCAGCAGCGCGGGACTAGCTTTTGATGAGCAGTTCTTC.

V usage is TRBV6-2 or TRBV6-3 and J usage is TRBJ2-7, with D perhaps TRBD1 (6 bases). Germline-derived CDR1 and CDR2 are MNHEY and SVGEGT. V lost 5 bases, J lost 2 bases, and 13 bases lay in between. The CDR3 is made up of 14 amino acids. CDR3 coding DNA: TGTGCCAGCAGTACCGCCGGACAGACCTACGAGCAGTACTTC. Its translation is CASSTAGQTYEQYF.

The chain combines TRBV5-6 with TRBJ1-2, with TRBD1 as a possible D gene (5 bases). With 0 bases removed from V and 6 bases from J, the gap between germline ends came to 9 bases. This CDR3 is 13 amino acids long. Germline CDR1 reads SGHDT; CDR2 reads YYEEEE. In DNA, the CDR3 is TGTGCCAGCAGCTTGGTCAGGGATCATGGCTACACCTTC. Translating it yields CASSLVRDHGYTF.

V is TRBV7-6 and J is TRBJ2-3; TRBD2 agrees at 8 bases. Germline CDR1 and CDR2: SGHVS and FNYEAQ. Germline trimming cut 4 bases from V and 2 bases from J; bases unmatched to any gene: 8. The CDR3 sequence is 16 residues long. The chain's CDR3 is CASSSKVRGVTDTQYF. DNA for the CDR3: TGTGCCAGCAGCTCAAAGGTGCGGGGGGTCACAGATACGCAGTATTTT.

The V gene is TRBV10-3, the J gene TRBJ2-7, with a tentative D call TRBD2 (6 bases). Trimming shortened V by 4 bases and J by 0 bases, and 16 bases separated the two germline ends. The CDR3 has 16 amino acids. CDR1 ENHRY and CDR2 SYGVKD come from the germline V gene. CDR3 amino acids: CAISAIGLTNSYEQYF. For the CDR3, the DNA is TGTGCCATCAGTGCCATTGGACTAACCAACTCCTACGAGCAGTACTTC.

The chain is built from TRBV9 and TRBJ1-1; 8 bases match TRBD1. Germline CDR1 reads SGDLS; CDR2 reads YYNGEE. The CDR3 covers 15 residues. Trimming took 0 bases from V and 1 from J; bases not matched to a gene: 2. CDR3 sequence reads: CASSVGGQGNTEAFF. The DNA for the CDR3 is TGTGCCAGCAGCGTAGGTGGACAGGGGAACACTGAAGCTTTCTTT.

This clone was seen only once. This chain joins TRBV11-2 and TRBJ2-7, with a weak D call TRBD1 (5 bases). Germline V gives CDR1 SGHAT, CDR2 FQNNGV. The V end was cut by 5 bases, the J end by 0 bases, with 23 bases between. This CDR3 region has 18 residues. The DNA of the CDR3 is TGTGCCAGCAGCCGAGGAAGTCACAGGACCTTAATCTCCTACGAGCAGTACTTC. It translates to CASSRGSHRTLISYEQYF.

The chain combines TRBV21-1 with TRBJ1-5; the table's D gene call, TRBD1, was not cross checked with the DNA. TRBV21-1 counts as a pseudogene. The CDR3 loop spans 20 amino acids. CDR3 loop: CASSNPQGTWTADLNQPQHF. CDR3 in DNA: TGTGCCAGCAGCAATCCTCAAGGAACATGGACAGCCGATCTTAATCAGCCCCAGCATTTT.

This clone was seen only a few times. This rearrangement joins TRBV10-3 to TRBJ1-5; 7 nucleotides agree with TRBD1. The germline V gene encodes CDR1 ENHRY and CDR2 SYGVKD. The CDR3 extends over 18 amino acids. With V trimmed by 1 base and J by 0 bases, 9 bases remained unmatched. In DNA form, the CDR3 reads TGTGCCATCAGTGAGTGGAGAGGGGGCGATTATAGCAATCAGCCCCAGCATTTT. Its protein product is CAISEWRGGDYSNQPQHF.

The chain recombines TRBV6-5 with TRBJ2-3, with TRBD2 matching over 11 bases. CDR1 MNHEY and CDR2 SVGAGI come from the germline V gene. J lost 2 bases, V lost 8 bases, and 6 bases had no gene match. The CDR3 length is 15 residues. The CDR3 reads CASPLLAGATDTQYF. The CDR3 DNA sequence: TGTGCCAGCCCCCTACTAGCGGGGGCCACAGATACGCAGTATTTT.